This T cell receptor (beta chain) was profiled in a study of CD8+ T cells in alopecia areata. Study-wide context: Recipients were roughly 6-11-week-old female C3H/HeJ mice grafted with skin from approximately 6-13-month-old C3H/HeJ donors with spontaneous alopecia.

Of note for this clone: Gene names are the mouse ones. Other DNA sequences in this specimen translate into the identical CDR3.

Scientists pooled cutaneous lymph node cells and sorted them on CD4, CD8alpha, NKG2D, NKG2ACE and other markers. It was cDNA, reverse transcribed from extracted RNA, that served as the sequencing template. Libraries were prepared by immunoSEQ multiplex PCR; TCRdb keeps only in-frame clonotypes and omits some of them. This sample comprises approximately 300,000 clones, none seen once only. The specimen sequenced was CD4+ T cells sorted from a lymph node. This sequence originates from a C3H/HeJ mouse with alopecia areata. For the strain, the MHC haplotype given is H2-k.

This chain's CDR3 is CASSDQGNYAEQFF. CDR3 bases read: TGTGCCAGCAGTGATCAGGGGAACTATGCT. The chain recombines TRBV13-1 with TRBJ2-1; D perhaps matches TRBD1 (6 bases). The observed sequence ends 4 residues before the CDR3 terminus, with the missing tail filled in from the germline J gene. The germline V gene encodes CDR1 NSHNY and CDR2 SYGAGN. There are 14 residues in the CDR3. The V and J ends lost 1 base and 1 base respectively, with 6 bases between them.